Each of the 29 T cell receptor beta chains below was sequenced from the same sample in a study of OX40 agonist ivuxolimab in advanced cancers. Data came from immunoSEQ multiplex PCR; TCRdb stores just in-frame clones and leaves some out. The sample has 100,000 or so clones, 84% seen once. This material consisted of CD4+ or CD8+ T cells sorted from blood, taken in a trial of the OX40 agonist ivuxolimab. Every receptor here comes from an adult with an advanced solid tumor such as melanoma, head and neck, liver or kidney cancer.

This clone has just one count. V gene TRBV18 combines with J gene TRBJ1-2; D perhaps matches TRBD1 (5 bases). V was pared by 5 bases and J by 4 bases, with 11 bases between. The CDR3 is 13 residues long. CDR1 is KGHSH, CDR2 LQKENI, per germline. This chain's CDR3 is CASSIPGGYGYTF. CDR3 sequence (DNA): TGTGCCAGCTCAATTCCGGGGGGCTATGGCTACACCTTC.

The chain joins TRBV4-3 to TRBJ1-3; the D is unclear. The CDR3 length is 16 residues. The ends were cut back, 1 base at V and 0 bases at J, with 10 bases in the middle. The germline V gene has CDR1 LGHNA and CDR2 YSLEER. CDR3 sequence: CASSQGHAISGNTIYF. The CDR3 bases are TGCGCCAGCAGCCAAGGACATGCTATCTCTGGAAACACCATATATTTT.

The chain carries TRBV19 and TRBJ2-1; a weak D match, TRBD2 (7 bases). Germline lookup yields CDR1 LNHDA and CDR2 SQIVND (reference sequence). V was cut by 4 bases and J by 8 bases, with 9 bases left in between. This CDR3 is 12 amino acids long. The CDR3, as DNA: TGTGCCAGTAGTAGCGGGGGCCATGAGCAGTTCTTC. It is translated as CASSSGGHEQFF.

The chain employs TRBV7-6 and TRBJ2-2; weak D call: TRBD1 (6 bases). The V and J ends lost 2 bases and 0 bases respectively, with 13 bases between them. The CDR3 is 17 residues long. Germline lookup yields CDR1 SGHVS and CDR2 FNYEAQ. Here the CDR3 reads CASSLRGTPTNTGELFF. The CDR3 DNA reads as TGTGCCAGCAGCTTAAGGGGGACACCTACGAACACCGGGGAGCTGTTTTTT.

This clone was counted a single time. This chain uses TRBV2 with TRBJ1-5, with TRBD1 matching 9 bases. The CDR3 sequence is 13 residues long. Germline V lookup: CDR1 SNHLY, CDR2 FYNNEI. V was clipped by 6 bases and J by 10 bases; unmatched bases: 7. The CDR3 nucleotides are TGTGCCAGCAGCGCAGGACAGGGGAATCCCCAGCATTTT. As protein: CASSAGQGNPQHF.

The chain links TRBV6-5 to TRBJ2-1, with D perhaps matching TRBD2 (6 bases). Trimming shortened V by 2 bases and J by 8 bases, and 10 bases separated the two germline ends. This CDR3 is 13 amino acids long. Looked up from germline, CDR1 is MNHEY and CDR2 is SVGAGI. The CDR3 spells CASSYAGRHEQFF. The CDR3 coding sequence is TGTGCCAGCAGTTACGCGGGGCGCCATGAGCAGTTCTTC.

The chain employs TRBV27 and TRBJ1-6; D gene ambiguous. Germline lookup yields CDR1 MNHEY and CDR2 SMNVEV (reference sequence). The CDR3 spans 13 residues. The ends were cut back, 3 bases at V and 7 bases at J, with 7 bases in the middle. DNA of the CDR3: TGTGCCAGCAGTTTTAATGGGAATTCACCCCTCCACTTT. Translation: CASSFNGNSPLHF.

The chain couples TRBV7-2 to TRBJ2-2; D ambiguous. Trimming took 4 bases from V and 0 from J, leaving 9 bases between them. The CDR3 consists of 15 residues. In germline, CDR1 is SGHTA, CDR2 FQGNSA. The CDR3 DNA follows: TGTGCCAGCAGCTCTGGGAATACGAACACCGGGGAGCTGTTTTTT. This codes for CASSSGNTNTGELFF.

The chain uses TRBV7-9 and TRBJ2-2, with D unresolved. CDR3 length: 16 residues. Germline assignment: CDR1 SEHNR and CDR2 FQNEAQ (reference sequence). V shed 5 bases and J shed 1 base, with 14 bases lying between them. CDR3 residues: CASSRIDVGNTGELFF. DNA of the CDR3: TGTGCCAGCAGCCGCATCGATGTGGGGAACACCGGGGAGCTGTTTTTT.

The chain employs TRBV5-1 and TRBJ1-1; unclear D gene. Germline values: CDR1 SGHRS, CDR2 YFSETQ. V was shortened by 0 bases and J by 8 bases, with 11 bases between the two germline ends. This CDR3 contains 13 residues. The CDR3 DNA reads as TGCGCCAGCAGCTTGGCCTCAGGAGGAGAAGCTTTCTTT. This encodes CASSLASGGEAFF.

The chain uses TRBV9 and TRBJ1-1, with D perhaps matching TRBD1 (6 bases). The CDR3 loop spans 14 amino acids. The germline CDR1 and CDR2 sequences are SGDLS and YYNGEE. V lost 4 bases and J 3 bases, leaving 13 bases between the germline ends. The CDR3 DNA is TGTGCCAGCAGCTCCGCAGGGGTTCACACTGAAGCTTTCTTT. Amino acid sequence: CASSSAGVHTEAFF.

Concerning this clone: This same CDR3 is encoded by further DNA sequences in the sample. This sequence joins TRBV2 and TRBJ2-1; 9 nucleotides align to TRBD2. V gave up 2 bases and J gave up 9 bases; unmatched junction bases: 5. This CDR3 is 14 amino acids long. Germline CDR1 and CDR2: SNHLY and FYNNEI. Written as DNA, the CDR3 is TGTGCCAGCAGTGAATCTGCGGGGGGGGGTGAGCAGTTCTTC. It translates to CASSESAGGGEQFF.

The rearrangement uses TRBV6-5 and TRBJ1-5; 10 bases fit TRBD1. The junction had 5 bases not matched to a gene; V was cut back by 6 bases and J by 3 bases. This CDR3 comprises 15 residues. Germline CDR1 MNHEY, CDR2 SVGAGI. The CDR3 spells CASRLGQGYNQPQHF. CDR3 nucleotides: TGTGCCAGCAGGCTGGGACAGGGGTACAATCAGCCCCAGCATTTT.

This clone was counted once. The CDR3 sequence: CAWSPLHDGYTF. CDR3 bases: TGTGCCTGGAGTCCTCTCCACGATGGCTACACCTTC. The chain is built from TRBV30 and TRBJ1-2, with D unclear. CDR1 is GTSNPN and CDR2 is SVGIG in the germline V gene (reference sequence). Trimming removed 2 bases at V and 6 bases at J, with 10 bases between. This CDR3 is built from 12 residues.

The chain is built from TRBV9 and TRBJ2-2; D is perhaps TRBD1 or TRBD2 (5 bases each). Trimming stripped 2 bases from V and 7 bases from J, with 15 bases between. The V gene's germline CDR1 is SGDLS and CDR2 YYNGEE. The length of the CDR3 is 15 residues. This chain's CDR3 is CASSVGEGFGGELFF. The CDR3 coding sequence is TGTGCCAGCAGCGTTGGCGAGGGGTTCGGCGGGGAGCTGTTTTTT.

This chain links TRBV6-5 with TRBJ1-5; D unclear. CDR1 and CDR2 from the germline V gene are MNHEY and SVGAGI. V was shortened by 6 bases and J by 10 bases, with 13 bases between the two germline ends. The CDR3 runs to 12 residues. Written as DNA, the CDR3 is TGTGCCAGCAGCGAAAGGTACGGTCCCCAGCATTTT. This gives the protein CASSERYGPQHF.

CDR3 sequence: CASSDSHYGYTF. CDR3 nucleotides: TGTGCCAGCAGTGACTCGCACTATGGCTACACCTTC. V is TRBV6-4 and J is TRBJ1-2, with D unclear. Trimming left V 0 bases short and J 3 bases short, with 2 bases between. CDR3 length: 12 residues. In germline, CDR1 is MRHNA, CDR2 SNTAGT.

The V call is TRBV7-9, the J call TRBJ1-1; D unresolved. This CDR3 is built from 13 residues. The germline V gene encodes CDR1 SEHNR and CDR2 FQNEAQ (reference sequence). The V end lost 5 bases, the J end lost 10 bases, and 17 bases lay between the germline ends. In DNA form, the CDR3 reads TGTGCCAGCAGCCCGGGCCTTAGCACTCCAGCTTTCTTT. It encodes CASSPGLSTPAFF.

The chain combines TRBV5-4 with TRBJ1-1; weak D call: TRBD1 (5 bases). The CDR3 runs to 13 residues. Between the trimmed V and J ends, which lost 4 bases and 4 bases, there was a span of 11 bases. CDR1 is SGHNT, CDR2 YYREEE, per germline (reference sequence). CDR3 DNA: TGTGCCAGCAGCCCGATGGGGGGCACTGAAGCTTTCTTT. Translated: CASSPMGGTEAFF.

The gene calls are TRBV19 and TRBJ1-3; possible D gene TRBD1, 5 bases. Germline V lookup: CDR1 LNHDA, CDR2 SQIVND (reference sequence). CDR3 length: 14 residues. V lost 6 bases and J lost 1, with 10 bases in between. The CDR3 DNA sequence: TGTGCCAGTAGCAGGGACCGATCTGGAAACACCATATATTTT. It translates to CASSRDRSGNTIYF.

The gene calls are TRBV5-6 and TRBJ1-2; TRBD1 is a possible D gene (6 bases). Trimming pared 3 bases from V and 8 bases from J, leaving 17 bases between. The CDR3 covers 14 residues. Germline V gene sequence: CDR1 SGHDT, CDR2 YYEEEE. The CDR3 reads CASSWGPGPDGYTF. DNA for the CDR3: TGTGCCAGCAGCTGGGGGCCCGGGCCCGACGGCTACACCTTC. Full variable domain (rest looked up from reference TRBV5-6 and TRBJ1-2): DAGVTQSPTHLIKTRGQQVTLRCSPKSGHDTVSWYQQALGQGPQFIFQYYEEEERQRGNFPDRFSGHQFPNYSSELNVNALLLGDSALYLCASSWGPGPDGYTFGSGTRLTVV.

CDR3 sequence reads: CASSLGRWYNEQFF. Written as DNA, the CDR3 is TGTGCCAGCAGCTTGGGGCGTTGGTACAATGAGCAGTTCTTC. The chain is built from TRBV7-3 and TRBJ2-1, with D possibly being TRBD1 (5 bases). Trimming pared 3 bases from V and 4 bases from J, leaving 10 bases between. The germline CDR1 and CDR2 sequences are SGHTA and FQGTGA. The CDR3 spans 14 residues.

The chain has TRBV18 and TRBJ2-2; 8 nucleotides align to TRBD1. The junction had 5 bases not matched to a gene; V was cut back by 4 bases and J by 4 bases. Per germline, CDR1 KGHSH and CDR2 LQKENI. This CDR3 region has 15 residues. CDR3 amino acids: CASSLVDRGTGELFF. The CDR3 region has the DNA TGTGCCAGCTCACTCGTCGACAGGGGCACCGGGGAGCTGTTTTTT.

The chain links TRBV4-1 to TRBJ2-2; D is uncertain. The ends were cut back, 0 bases at V and 6 bases at J, with 8 bases in the middle. The CDR3 has 14 amino acids. Germline V gene data show CDR1 as MGHRA and CDR2 as YSYEKL. The CDR3 spells CASSQDGVPGELFF. Written as DNA, the CDR3 is TGCGCCAGCAGCCAAGATGGTGTCCCCGGGGAGCTGTTTTTT.

This clone appeared a few times. The chain carries TRBV20-1 and TRBJ1-2; D remains ambiguous. The CDR3 has 11 amino acids. Trimming took 2 bases from V and 8 from J, leaving 9 bases between them. Germline loops: CDR1 DFQATT, CDR2 SNEGSKA (reference sequence). The CDR3 sequence: CSARSHWGYTF. The CDR3 coding sequence is TGCAGTGCTAGAAGCCATTGGGGCTACACCTTC.

This clone was detected only once. The V call is TRBV9, the J call TRBJ2-2, with 8 positions matching TRBD2. J lost 3 bases, V lost 1 base, and 5 bases had no gene match. Germline CDR1 SGDLS, CDR2 YYNGEE. This CDR3 spans 16 amino acids. CDR3 sequence reads: CASSVRTSPDTGELFF. The CDR3 coding sequence is TGTGCCAGCAGCGTAAGGACTAGCCCCGACACCGGGGAGCTGTTTTTT.

On this clone itself: This sample includes further DNA sequences coding for the same CDR3. This rearrangement joins TRBV6-6 to TRBJ1-5; D is possibly TRBD1 (6 bases). This CDR3 contains 13 residues. V lost 6 bases, J lost 7 bases, and 13 bases lay in between. Germline V CDR1 and CDR2: MNHNY, SVGAGI (reference sequence). The CDR3 spells CASSYRVQQPQHF. As DNA, the CDR3 is TGTGCCAGCAGCTACAGGGTTCAACAGCCCCAGCATTTT.

The genes are TRBV7-7 and TRBJ1-1; no clear D. The CDR3 is 13 residues long. The ends were cut back, 2 bases at V and 0 bases at J, with 4 bases in the middle. CDR1 is SSHAT and CDR2 is FNYEAQ in the germline V gene (reference sequence). The CDR3 sequence: CASSLQMNTEAFF. The DNA of the CDR3 is TGTGCCAGCAGCTTACAAATGAACACTGAAGCTTTCTTT.

This chain links TRBV18 with TRBJ2-1; D gene unclear. Germline V gives CDR1 KGHSH, CDR2 LQKENI. The CDR3 spans 12 residues. The V end lost 2 bases, the J end lost 8 bases, and 7 bases lay between the germline ends. DNA of the CDR3: TGTGCCAGCTCACCAATCGGAGATGAGCAGTTCTTC. Its translation: CASSPIGDEQFF.